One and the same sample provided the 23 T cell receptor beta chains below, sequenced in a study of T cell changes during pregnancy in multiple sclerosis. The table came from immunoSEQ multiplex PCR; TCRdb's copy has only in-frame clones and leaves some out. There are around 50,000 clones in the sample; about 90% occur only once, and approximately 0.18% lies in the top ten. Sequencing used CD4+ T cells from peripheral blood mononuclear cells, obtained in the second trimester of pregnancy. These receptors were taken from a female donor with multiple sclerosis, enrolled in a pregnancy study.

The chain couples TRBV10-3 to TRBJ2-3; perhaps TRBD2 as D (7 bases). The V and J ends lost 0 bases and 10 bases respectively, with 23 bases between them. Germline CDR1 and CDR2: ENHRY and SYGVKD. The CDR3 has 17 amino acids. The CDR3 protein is CAISESKRGATPVSQYF. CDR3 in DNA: TGTGCCATCAGTGAGTCCAAACGGGGGGCCACACCGGTCTCGCAGTATTTT.

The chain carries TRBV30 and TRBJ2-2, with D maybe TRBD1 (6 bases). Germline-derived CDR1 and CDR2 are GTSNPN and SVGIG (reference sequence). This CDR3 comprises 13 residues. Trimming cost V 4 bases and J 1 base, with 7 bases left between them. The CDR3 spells CAWKTGNTGELFF. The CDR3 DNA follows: TGTGCCTGGAAGACAGGGAACACCGGGGAGCTGTTTTTT.

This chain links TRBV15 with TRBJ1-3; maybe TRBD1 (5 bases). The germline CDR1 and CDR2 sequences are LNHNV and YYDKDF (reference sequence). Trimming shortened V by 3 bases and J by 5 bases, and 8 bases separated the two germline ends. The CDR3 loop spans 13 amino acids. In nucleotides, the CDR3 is TGTGCCACCAGCAGGGGGCAAAGAAACACCATATATTTT. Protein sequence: CATSRGQRNTIYF.

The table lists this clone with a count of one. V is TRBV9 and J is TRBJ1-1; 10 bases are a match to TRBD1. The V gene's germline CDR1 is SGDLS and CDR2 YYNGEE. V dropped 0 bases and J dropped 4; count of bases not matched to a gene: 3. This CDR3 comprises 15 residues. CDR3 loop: CASSVETGGVTEAFF. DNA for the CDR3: TGTGCCAGCAGCGTAGAGACAGGGGGCGTCACTGAAGCTTTCTTT.

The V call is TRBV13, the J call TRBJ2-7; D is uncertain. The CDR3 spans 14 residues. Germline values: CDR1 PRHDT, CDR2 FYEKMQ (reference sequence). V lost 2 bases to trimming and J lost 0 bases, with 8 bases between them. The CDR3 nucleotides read TGTGCCAGCAGCTTATCACTATACTCCTACGAGCAGTACTTC. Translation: CASSLSLYSYEQYF.

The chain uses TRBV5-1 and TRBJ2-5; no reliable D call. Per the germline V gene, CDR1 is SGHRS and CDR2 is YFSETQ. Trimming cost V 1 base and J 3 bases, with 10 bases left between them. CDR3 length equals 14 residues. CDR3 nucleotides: TGCGCCAGCAGCTTGCCGAGGCGAAAAGAGACCCAGTACTTC. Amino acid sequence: CASSLPRRKETQYF.

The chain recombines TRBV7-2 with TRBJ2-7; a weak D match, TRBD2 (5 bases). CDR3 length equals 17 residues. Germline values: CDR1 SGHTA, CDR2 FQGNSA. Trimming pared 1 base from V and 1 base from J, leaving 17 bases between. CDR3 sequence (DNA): TGTGCCAGCAGCTTAGGAGGGCCCGGGCGTCCGTCCTACGAGCAGTACTTC. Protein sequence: CASSLGGPGRPSYEQYF.

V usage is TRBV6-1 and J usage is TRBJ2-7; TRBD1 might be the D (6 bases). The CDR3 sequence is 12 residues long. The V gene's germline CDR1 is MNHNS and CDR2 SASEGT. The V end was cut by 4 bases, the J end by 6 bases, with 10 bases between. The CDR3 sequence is CASSVGGLEQYF. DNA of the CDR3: TGTGCCAGCAGTGTTGGGGGCCTCGAGCAGTACTTC.

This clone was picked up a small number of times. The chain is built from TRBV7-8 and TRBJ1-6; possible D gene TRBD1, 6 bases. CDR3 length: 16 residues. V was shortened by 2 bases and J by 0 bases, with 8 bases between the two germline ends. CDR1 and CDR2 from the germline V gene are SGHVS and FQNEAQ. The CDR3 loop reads CASSLMDSSYNSPLHF. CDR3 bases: TGTGCCAGCAGCTTAATGGACAGCTCCTATAATTCACCCCTCCACTTT.

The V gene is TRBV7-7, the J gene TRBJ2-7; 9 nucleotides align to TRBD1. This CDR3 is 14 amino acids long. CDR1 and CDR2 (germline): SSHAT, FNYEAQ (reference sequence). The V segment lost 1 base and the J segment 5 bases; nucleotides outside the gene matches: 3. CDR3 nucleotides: TGTGCCAGCAGCTTAGGGACAGGGGCCGACGAGCAGTACTTC. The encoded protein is CASSLGTGADEQYF.

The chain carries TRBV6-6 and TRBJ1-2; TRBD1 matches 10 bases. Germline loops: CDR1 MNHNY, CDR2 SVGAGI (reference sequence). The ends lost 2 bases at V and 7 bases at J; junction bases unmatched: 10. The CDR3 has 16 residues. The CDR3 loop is CASSYTPTGGKGGYTF. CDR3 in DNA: TGTGCCAGCAGTTACACACCGACAGGGGGCAAGGGTGGCTACACCTTC.

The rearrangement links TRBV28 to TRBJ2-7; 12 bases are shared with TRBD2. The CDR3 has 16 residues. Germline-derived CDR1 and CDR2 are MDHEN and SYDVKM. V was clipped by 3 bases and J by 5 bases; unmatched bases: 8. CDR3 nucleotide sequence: TGTGCCAGCAGTTTGGTCCTAGCGGGAGGGCCGGACGAGCAGTACTTC. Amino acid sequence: CASSLVLAGGPDEQYF. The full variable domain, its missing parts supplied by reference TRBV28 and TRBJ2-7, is DVKVTQSSRYLVKRTGEKVFLECVQDMDHENMFWYRQDPGLGLRLIYFSYDVKMKEKGDIPEGYSVSREKKERFSLILESASTNQTSMYLCASSLVLAGGPDEQYFGPGTRLTVT.

CDR3 bases: TGTGCCAGCAGTGTTTCGGGGGGACAGGGGGGTACGCAGTATTTT. Amino acids: CASSVSGGQGGTQYF. V and J are TRBV6-1 and TRBJ2-3, with 11 positions matching TRBD1. V lost 4 bases to trimming and J lost 8 bases; unmatched junction nucleotides: 8. From germline, CDR1 is MNHNS and CDR2 SASEGT. The CDR3 is 15 residues long.

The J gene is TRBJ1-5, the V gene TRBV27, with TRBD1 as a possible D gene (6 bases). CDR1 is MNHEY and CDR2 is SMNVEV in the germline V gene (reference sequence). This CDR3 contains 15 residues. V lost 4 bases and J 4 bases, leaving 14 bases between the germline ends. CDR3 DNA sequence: TGTGCCAGCAGTTCCACAGGGCTCACAAATCAGCCCCAGCATTTT. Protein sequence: CASSSTGLTNQPQHF.

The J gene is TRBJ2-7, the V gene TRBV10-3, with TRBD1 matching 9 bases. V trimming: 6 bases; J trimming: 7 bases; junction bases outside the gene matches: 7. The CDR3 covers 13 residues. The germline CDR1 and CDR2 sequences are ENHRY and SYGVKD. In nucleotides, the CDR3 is TGTGCCATCAGCGAACAGGGGGCTGGGGAGCAGTACTTC. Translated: CAISEQGAGEQYF.

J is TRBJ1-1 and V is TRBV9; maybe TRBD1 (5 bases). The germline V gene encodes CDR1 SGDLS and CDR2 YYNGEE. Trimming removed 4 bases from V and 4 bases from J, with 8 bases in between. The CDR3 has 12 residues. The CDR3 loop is CASSQGVTEAFF. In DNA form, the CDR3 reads TGTGCCAGCAGCCAGGGCGTCACTGAAGCTTTCTTT.

The CDR3 sequence is CASSADRGGQPQHF. The CDR3 region has the DNA TGTGCCAGCAGTGCGGACAGGGGCGGTCAGCCCCAGCATTTT. This rearrangement joins TRBV6-1 to TRBJ1-5, with TRBD1 matching 9 bases. The CDR3 is 14 amino acids. In germline, CDR1 is MNHNS, CDR2 SASEGT. V dropped 4 bases and J dropped 6; count of bases not matched to a gene: 4.

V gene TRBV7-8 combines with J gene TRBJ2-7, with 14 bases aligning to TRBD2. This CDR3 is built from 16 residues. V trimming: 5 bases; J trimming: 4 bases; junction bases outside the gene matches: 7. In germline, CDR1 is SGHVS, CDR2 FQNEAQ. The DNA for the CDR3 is TGTGCCAGCAGCCCGGGACTAGCGGGAGCGAGTTACGAGCAGTACTTC. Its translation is CASSPGLAGASYEQYF.

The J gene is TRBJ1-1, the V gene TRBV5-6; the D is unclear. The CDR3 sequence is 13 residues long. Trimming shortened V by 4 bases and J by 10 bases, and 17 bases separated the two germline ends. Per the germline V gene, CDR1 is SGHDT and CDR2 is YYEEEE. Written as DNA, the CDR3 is TGTGCCAGCAGCGTCATAACCGCTCGAGGAGCTTTCTTT. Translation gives CASSVITARGAFF.

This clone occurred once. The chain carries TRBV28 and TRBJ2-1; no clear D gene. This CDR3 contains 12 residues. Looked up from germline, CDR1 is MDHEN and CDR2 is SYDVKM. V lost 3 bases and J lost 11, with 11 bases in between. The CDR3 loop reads CASSFRGEKQFF. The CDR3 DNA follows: TGTGCCAGCAGTTTTCGAGGCGAGAAGCAGTTCTTC.

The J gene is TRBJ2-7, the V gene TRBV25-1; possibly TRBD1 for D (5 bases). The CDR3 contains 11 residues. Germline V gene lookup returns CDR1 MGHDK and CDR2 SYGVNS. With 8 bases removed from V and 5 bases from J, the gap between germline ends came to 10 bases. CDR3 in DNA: TGTGCCAGCTCAGGGTTCCACGAGCAGTACTTC. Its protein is CASSGFHEQYF.

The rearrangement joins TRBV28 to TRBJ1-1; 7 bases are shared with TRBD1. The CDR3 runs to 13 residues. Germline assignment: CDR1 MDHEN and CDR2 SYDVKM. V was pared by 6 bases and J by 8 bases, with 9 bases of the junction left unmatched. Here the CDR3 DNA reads TGTGCCAGCAGCTATCTCACGACAGGGGAAGCTTTCTTT. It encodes CASSYLTTGEAFF.

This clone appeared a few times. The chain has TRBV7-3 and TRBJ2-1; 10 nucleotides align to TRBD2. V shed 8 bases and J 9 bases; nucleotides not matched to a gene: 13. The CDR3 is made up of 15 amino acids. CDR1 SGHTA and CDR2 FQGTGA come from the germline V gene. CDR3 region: CASASSGSGMSEQFF. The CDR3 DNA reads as TGTGCCAGCGCCTCTAGCGGGAGCGGTATGAGTGAGCAGTTCTTC.